The T cell receptor beta chain described here comes from a study of blood T cell repertoires in COVID-19. Overall study context: From the United States, Italy and Spain came samples of acute and convalescent COVID-19. Sample material is recorded as cDNA or gDNA derived from T cells, B-cell-depleted T cells, or PBMCs.

Trimming took 4 bases from V and 0 from J, leaving 10 bases between them. The CDR3 contains 14 residues. Germline values: CDR1 SGHDT, CDR2 YYEEEE. Measured with immunoSEQ multiplex PCR; TCRdb has only the in-frame clones, and not every one. The sample holds 80,000 to 95,000 clones, approximately 85% seen once. The receptor was derived from a man in his sixties or seventies with acute or convalescent COVID-19. Sequences were obtained from peripheral blood. This sequence joins TRBV5-6 and TRBJ1-2; D may be TRBD1 (5 bases). The CDR3 coding sequence is TGTGCCAGCAGCCAACCAGGGACTAACTATGGCTACACCTTC. Protein product: CASSQPGTNYGYTF. The whole variable domain, remainder taken from reference TRBV5-6 and TRBJ1-2, is DAGVTQSPTHLIKTRGQQVTLRCSPKSGHDTVSWYQQALGQGPQFIFQYYEEEERQRGNFPDRFSGHQFPNYSSELNVNALLLGDSALYLCASSQPGTNYGYTFGSGTRLTVV.